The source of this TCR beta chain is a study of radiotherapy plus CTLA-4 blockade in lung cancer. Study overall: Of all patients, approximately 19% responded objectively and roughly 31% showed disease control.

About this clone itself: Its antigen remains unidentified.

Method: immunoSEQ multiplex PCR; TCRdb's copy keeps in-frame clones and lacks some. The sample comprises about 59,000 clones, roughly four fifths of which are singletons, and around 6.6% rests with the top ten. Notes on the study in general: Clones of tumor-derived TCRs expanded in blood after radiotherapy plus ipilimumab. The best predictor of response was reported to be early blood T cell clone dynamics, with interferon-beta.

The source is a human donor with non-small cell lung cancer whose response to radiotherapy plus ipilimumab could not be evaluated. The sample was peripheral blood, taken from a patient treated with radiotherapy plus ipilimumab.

CDR3 bases: TGTGCCAGCAGCTTGGAGCCAGCGGGCAACTACGAGCAGTACTTC. It translates to CASSLEPAGNYEQYF. The chain couples TRBV5-4 to TRBJ2-7, with TRBD2 as a possible D gene (6 bases). The CDR3 covers 15 residues. Germline CDR1 SGHNT, CDR2 YYREEE (reference sequence). V was shortened by 0 bases and J by 3 bases, with 13 bases between the two germline ends.